Sequencing of this T cell receptor (beta chain) was carried out in a study of CD8+ T cells in alopecia areata. Study details: In an open-label trial, patients got 5 to 10 mg tofacitinib twice daily. Whole-study findings and limits: Normal-skin resident alphabeta T cells also appear among scalp sample sequences. Among the top 100, expanded CD8+ clones were significantly decreased by tofacitinib, as was scalp clonality.

Treatment: oral pan-JAK inhibitor, 5-10 mg twice daily. RNA extraction was followed by reverse transcription into cDNA, which acted as the sequencing template. Data came from immunoSEQ multiplex PCR; TCRdb stores just in-frame clones and leaves some out. The table shows roughly 190,000 clones, with approximately 60% occurring only once. A note on this clone: Its antigen is currently unknown.

Looked up from germline, CDR1 is SNHLY and CDR2 is FYNNEI. There are 13 residues in the CDR3. Trimming shortened V by 6 bases and J by 9 bases, and 15 bases separated the two germline ends. This rearrangement joins TRBV2 to TRBJ1-5; the D gene is possibly TRBD1 (5 bases). This specimen consisted of CD4+ T cells sorted from blood, obtained at week 4, from a patient treated with tofacitinib. The sequence derives from a human donor with alopecia areata. CDR3 DNA: TGTGCCAGCAGGGCTACAGGTCCGGGGCCCCAGCATTTT. Translation gives CASRATGPGPQHF.